By share, the clone carrying this T cell receptor (beta chain) counts as medium-sized. What it binds is not known. Cultured CD4+ T-cell DNA underwent Oncomine TCR Beta short-read sequencing. MiXCR, run by TCRdb on the PCR reads, gives a single entry per CDR3 protein. The sample holds roughly 11,000 distinct CDR3 sequences, 40% to 45% seen once. This specimen belongs to a study of vaccination and CD4 T cells after COVID-19. Indicated treatment: roughly ten-day PBMC culture with coronavirus spike peptide pools or control peptides (ViraFEST assay). The authors replaced half the medium with fresh IL-2 medium on days 3 and 7. Germline-derived CDR1 and CDR2 are SGHNT and YYREEE (reference sequence). The CDR3 sequence is 15 residues long. Trimming left V 2 bases short and J 4 bases short, with 15 bases between.

The material was CD4+ T cells from blood, cultured in vitro, obtained after SARS-CoV-2 vaccination. This receptor was taken from a human donor who had recovered from COVID-19. The V gene is TRBV5-4, the J gene TRBJ1-2, with TRBD1 as a possible D gene (6 bases). CDR3 bases: TGTGCCAGCAGCTTCTCACAGGGACGGGGCTATGGCTACACCTTC. Amino acid sequence: CASSFSQGRGYGYTF.